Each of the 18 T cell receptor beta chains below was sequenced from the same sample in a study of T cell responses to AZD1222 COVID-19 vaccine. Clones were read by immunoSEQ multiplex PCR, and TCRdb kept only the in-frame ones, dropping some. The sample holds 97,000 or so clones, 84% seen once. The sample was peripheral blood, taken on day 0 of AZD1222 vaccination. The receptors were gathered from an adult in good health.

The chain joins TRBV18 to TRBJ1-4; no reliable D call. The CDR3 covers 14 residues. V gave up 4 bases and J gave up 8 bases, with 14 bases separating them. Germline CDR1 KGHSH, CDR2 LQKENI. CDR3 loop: CASSLRSGGEKLFF. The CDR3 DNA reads TGTGCCAGCTCACTTCGTTCAGGCGGGGAAAAACTGTTTTTT. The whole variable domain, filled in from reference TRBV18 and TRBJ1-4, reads NAGVMQNPRHLVRRRGQEARLRCSPMKGHSHVYWYRQLPEEGLKFMVYLQKENIIDESGMPKERFSAEFPKEGPSILRIQQVVRGDSAAYFCASSLRSGGEKLFFGSGTQLSVL.

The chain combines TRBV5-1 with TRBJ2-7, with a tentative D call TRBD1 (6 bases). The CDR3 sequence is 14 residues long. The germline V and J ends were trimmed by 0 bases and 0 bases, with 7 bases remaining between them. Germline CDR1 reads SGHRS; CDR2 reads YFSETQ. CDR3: CASSLDRASYEQYF. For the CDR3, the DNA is TGCGCCAGCAGCTTGGACAGGGCCTCCTACGAGCAGTACTTC.

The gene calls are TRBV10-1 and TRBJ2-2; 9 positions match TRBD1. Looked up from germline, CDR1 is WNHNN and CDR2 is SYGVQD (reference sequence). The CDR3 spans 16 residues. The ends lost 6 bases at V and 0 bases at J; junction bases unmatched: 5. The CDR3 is CASSSGQGSNTGELFF. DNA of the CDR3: TGCGCCAGCAGCTCGGGACAGGGATCGAACACCGGGGAGCTGTTTTTT.

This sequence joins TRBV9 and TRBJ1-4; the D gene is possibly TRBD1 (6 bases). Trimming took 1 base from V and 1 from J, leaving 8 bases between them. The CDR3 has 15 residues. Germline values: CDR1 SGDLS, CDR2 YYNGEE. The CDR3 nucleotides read TGTGCCAGCAGCGTACGGGGGCAAACTAATGAAAAACTGTTTTTT. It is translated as CASSVRGQTNEKLFF.

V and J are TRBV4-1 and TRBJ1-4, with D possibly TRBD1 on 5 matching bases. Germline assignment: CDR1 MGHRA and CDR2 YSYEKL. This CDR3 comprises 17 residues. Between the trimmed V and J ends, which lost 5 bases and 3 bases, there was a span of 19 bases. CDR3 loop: CASSKPPPQGPNEKLFF. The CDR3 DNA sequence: TGCGCCAGCAGCAAACCCCCCCCGCAGGGCCCTAATGAAAAACTGTTTTTT.

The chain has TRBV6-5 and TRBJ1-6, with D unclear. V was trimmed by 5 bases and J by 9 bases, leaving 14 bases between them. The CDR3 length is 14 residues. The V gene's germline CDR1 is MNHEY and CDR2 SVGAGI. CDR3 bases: TGTGCCAGCAGTACCTGGTCCTCTAGTTCACCCCTCCACTTT. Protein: CASSTWSSSSPLHF.

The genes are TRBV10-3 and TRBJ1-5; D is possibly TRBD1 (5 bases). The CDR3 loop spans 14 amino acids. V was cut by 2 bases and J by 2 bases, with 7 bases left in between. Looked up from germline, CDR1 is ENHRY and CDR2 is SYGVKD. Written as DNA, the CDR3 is TGTGCCATCAGTGAGGGAGGGGGCAATCAGCCCCAGCATTTT. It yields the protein CAISEGGGNQPQHF.

The CDR3 region is CASEGRGTGYGYTF. CDR3 DNA: TGTGCCAGCGAGGGCCGGGGGACAGGGTATGGCTACACCTTC. The V call is TRBV6-5, the J call TRBJ1-2, with 9 bases fitting TRBD1. The V segment lost 8 bases and the J segment 5 bases; nucleotides outside the gene matches: 9. The V gene's germline CDR1 is MNHEY and CDR2 SVGAGI. CDR3 size: 14 residues.

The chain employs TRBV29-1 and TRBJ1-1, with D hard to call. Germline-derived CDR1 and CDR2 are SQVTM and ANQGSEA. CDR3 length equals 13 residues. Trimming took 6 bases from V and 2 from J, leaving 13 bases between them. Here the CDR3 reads CSVLLGLNTEAFF. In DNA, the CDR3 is TGCAGCGTCCTCTTAGGACTAAACACTGAAGCTTTCTTT.

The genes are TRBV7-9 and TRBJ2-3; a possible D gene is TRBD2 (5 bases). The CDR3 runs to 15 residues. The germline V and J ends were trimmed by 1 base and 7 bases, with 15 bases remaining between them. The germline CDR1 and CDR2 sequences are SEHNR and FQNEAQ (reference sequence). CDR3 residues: CASSLDTPPGNTQYF. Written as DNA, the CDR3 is TGTGCCAGCAGCTTAGATACACCACCGGGGAATACGCAGTATTTT.

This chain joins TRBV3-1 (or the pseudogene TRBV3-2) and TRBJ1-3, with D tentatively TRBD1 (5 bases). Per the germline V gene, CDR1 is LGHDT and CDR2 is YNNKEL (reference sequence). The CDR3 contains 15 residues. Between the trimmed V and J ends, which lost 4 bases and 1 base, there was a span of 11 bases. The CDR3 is CASSLQGGSGNTIYF. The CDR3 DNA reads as TGTGCCAGCAGCCTTCAGGGAGGGTCTGGAAACACCATATATTTT.

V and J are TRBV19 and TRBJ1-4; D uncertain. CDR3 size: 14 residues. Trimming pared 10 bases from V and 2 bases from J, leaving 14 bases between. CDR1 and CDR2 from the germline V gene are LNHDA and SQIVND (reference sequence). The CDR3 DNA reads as TGTGCCACACAGAACAGAAGGACTAATGAAAAACTGTTTTTT. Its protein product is CATQNRRTNEKLFF. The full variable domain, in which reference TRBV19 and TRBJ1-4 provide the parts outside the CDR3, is DGGITQSPKYLFRKEGQNVTLSCEQNLNHDAMYWYRQDPGQGLRLIYYSQIVNDFQKGDIAEGYSVSREKKESFPLTVTSAQKNPTAFYLCATQNRRTNEKLFFGSGTQLSVL.

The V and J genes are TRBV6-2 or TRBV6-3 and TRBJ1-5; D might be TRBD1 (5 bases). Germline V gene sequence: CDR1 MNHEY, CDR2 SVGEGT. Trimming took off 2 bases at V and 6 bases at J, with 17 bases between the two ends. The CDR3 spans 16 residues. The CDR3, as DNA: TGTGCCAGCAGTTACCGGACACTCGGGTCCGCTCAGCCCCAGCATTTT. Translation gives CASSYRTLGSAQPQHF.

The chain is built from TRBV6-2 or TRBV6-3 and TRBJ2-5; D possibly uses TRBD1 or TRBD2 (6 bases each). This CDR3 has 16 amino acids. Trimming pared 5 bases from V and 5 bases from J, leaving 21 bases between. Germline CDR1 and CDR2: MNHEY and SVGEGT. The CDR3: CASSKRGTPPGETQYF. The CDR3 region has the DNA TGTGCCAGCAGTAAGCGCGGGACACCCCCTGGGGAGACCCAGTACTTC.

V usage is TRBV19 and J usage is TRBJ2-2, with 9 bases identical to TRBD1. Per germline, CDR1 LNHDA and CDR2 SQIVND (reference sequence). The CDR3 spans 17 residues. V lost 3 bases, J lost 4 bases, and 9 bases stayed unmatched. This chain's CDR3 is CASSILGTGSPTGELFF. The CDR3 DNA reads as TGTGCCAGTAGTATTCTTGGGACAGGGTCGCCCACCGGGGAGCTGTTTTTT. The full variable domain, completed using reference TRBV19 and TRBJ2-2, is DGGITQSPKYLFRKEGQNVTLSCEQNLNHDAMYWYRQDPGQGLRLIYYSQIVNDFQKGDIAEGYSVSREKKESFPLTVTSAQKNPTAFYLCASSILGTGSPTGELFFGEGSRLTVL.

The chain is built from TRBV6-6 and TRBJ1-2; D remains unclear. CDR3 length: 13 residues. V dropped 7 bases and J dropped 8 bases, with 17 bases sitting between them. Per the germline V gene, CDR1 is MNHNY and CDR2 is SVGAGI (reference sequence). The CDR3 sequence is CASTHVRGYGYTF. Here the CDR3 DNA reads TGTGCCAGCACCCACGTGCGGGGTTACGGCTACACCTTC.

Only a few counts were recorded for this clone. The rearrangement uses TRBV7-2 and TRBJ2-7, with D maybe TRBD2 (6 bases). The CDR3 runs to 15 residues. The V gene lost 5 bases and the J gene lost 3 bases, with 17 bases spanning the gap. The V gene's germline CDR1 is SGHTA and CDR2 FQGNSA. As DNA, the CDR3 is TGTGCCAGCAGCGCCCAGAGCGGGTCACTCTACGAGCAGTACTTC. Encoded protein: CASSAQSGSLYEQYF.

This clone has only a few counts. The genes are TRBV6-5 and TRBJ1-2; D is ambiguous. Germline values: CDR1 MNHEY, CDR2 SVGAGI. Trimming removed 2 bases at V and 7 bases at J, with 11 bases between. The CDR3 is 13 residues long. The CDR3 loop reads CASSYQGLSGYTF. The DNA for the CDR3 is TGTGCCAGCAGTTACCAAGGACTAAGTGGCTACACCTTC.